This is a list of T cell receptor beta chains from one sample in a study of T-cell reconstitution after alpha-beta-depleted transplantation in children. TCRdb ran MiXCR on the PCR reads and lists one entry per CDR3 protein. Counted here are some 290,000 distinct CDR3 sequences, 9.9% occurring once; the ten biggest clones make up about a tenth. The specimen comprised PBMCs from the stem cell graft donor, sampled from the stem cell graft. The receptors here all came from a human donor who donated a stem cell graft to a child with SCID. The CDR3 runs from the conserved cysteine through the conserved F or W. A D gene is named only where the DNA matches it firmly. Clone size, where shown, is once, few, many, or a class for clones that have expanded.

V	D	J	size	CDR3	DNA
TRBV29-1	-	TRBJ2-3	-	CSGGTVISTDTQYF	TGCAGCGGCGGGACAGTTATTAGCACAGATACGCAGTATTTT
TRBV6-5	TRBD1	TRBJ2-2	-	CASSYQGDTGELFF	TGTGCCAGCAGTTACCAGGGGGACACCGGGGAGCTGTTTTTT
TRBV7-9	TRBD1	TRBJ2-7	-	CASSFYTGAHYEQYF	TGTGCCAGCAGCTTTTATACAGGGGCGCATTACGAGCAGTACTTC
TRBV5-4	-	TRBJ2-7	few	CASSFTQGLESEQYF	TGTGCCAGCAGCTTCACGCAGGGGTTAGAGTCCGAGCAGTACTTC
TRBV28	-	TRBJ1-3	many	CASSLVRGFGNTIYF	TGTGCCAGCAGTTTAGTCCGGGGCTTCGGAAACACCATATATTTT
TRBV2	TRBD1	TRBJ1-1	many	CASSEGGTGFSDTEAFF	TGTGCCAGCAGTGAAGGTGGGACAGGTTTTTCGGACACTGAAGCTTTCTTT
TRBV19	-	TRBJ2-1	-	CASSIAGGITIAEQFF	TGTGCCAGTAGTATAGCGGGCGGCATAACCATAGCTGAGCAGTTCTTC
TRBV10-3	TRBD1	TRBJ1-2	-	CAISNRQGDQSYGYTF	TGTGCCATCAGTAACCGACAGGGGGACCAGAGCTATGGCTACACCTTC
TRBV12-3/TRBV12-4	-	TRBJ2-1	many	CASRAHGDNEQFF	TGTGCCAGCAGAGCGCACGGAGACAATGAGCAGTTCTTC
TRBV7-2	-	TRBJ2-1	-	CASSQTNRGNEQFF	TGTGCCAGCAGCCAGACGAATAGAGGAAATGAGCAGTTCTTC
TRBV6-6	-	TRBJ1-2	-	CASSYEGNYGYTF	TGTGCCAGCAGTTATGAGGGTAACTATGGCTACACCTTC
TRBV10-1	-	TRBJ1-2	few	CASSEDRIYGYTF	TGCGCCAGCAGCGAGGATCGAATCTATGGCTACACCTTC
TRBV21-1	-	TRBJ2-7	-	CASSRIGPSYEQYF	TGTGCCAGCAGCAGAATAGGGCCTTCCTACGAGCAGTACTTC
TRBV7-8	-	TRBJ2-1	few	CASSFLWGIGNEQFF	TGTGCCAGCAGCTTCCTGTGGGGGATCGGCAATGAGCAGTTCTTC
TRBV12-3/TRBV12-4	-	TRBJ1-2	many	CASSLGGEANYGYTF	TGTGCCAGCAGTTTAGGGGGTGAAGCTAACTATGGCTACACCTTC
TRBV20-1	TRBD2	TRBJ2-1	-	CSARVGLAGGDEQFF	TGCAGTGCTAGAGTTGGACTAGCGGGGGGGGATGAGCAGTTCTTC
TRBV27	TRBD1	TRBJ1-2	-	CASSSWTGRNYGYTF	TGTGCCAGCAGTTCGTGGACAGGGCGTAACTATGGCTACACCTTC
TRBV10-3	-	TRBJ1-1	-	CAISDVRANTEAFF	TGTGCCATCAGTGATGTCAGGGCTAACACTGAAGCTTTCTTT
TRBV20-1	TRBD1	TRBJ2-7	once	CSAGTGGNYEQYF	TGCAGTGCCGGGACAGGAGGAAACTACGAGCAGTACTTC
TRBV12-3/TRBV12-4	-	TRBJ1-1	few	CASTLGPLEAFF	TGTGCCAGCACCCTTGGACCCCTAGAAGCTTTCTTT
TRBV12-3/TRBV12-4	TRBD1	TRBJ2-2	many	CASGQGGFSGELFF	TGTGCCAGCGGACAGGGAGGATTTTCCGGGGAGCTGTTTTTT
TRBV7-2	TRBD1	TRBJ2-7	few	CASNTGQRAIEQYF	TGTGCCAGCAACACGGGACAGAGGGCAATCGAGCAGTACTTC
TRBV10-3	TRBD2	TRBJ2-1	few	CAISLLAGGKENNEQFF	TGTGCCATCAGCCTTCTAGCGGGGGGTAAAGAAAACAATGAGCAGTTCTTC
TRBV29-1	TRBD1	TRBJ1-1	few	CSVEGQINTEAFF	TGCAGCGTTGAGGGACAGATAAACACTGAAGCTTTCTTT
TRBV12-3/TRBV12-4	TRBD2	TRBJ2-3	few	CASSLGGGSIHTDTQYF	TGTGCCAGCAGTTTAGGGGGGGGGAGCATACACACAGATACGCAGTATTTT
TRBV12-3/TRBV12-4	-	TRBJ1-2	few	CASSSREYRQYHGYTF	TGTGCCAGCAGTTCGAGAGAATATAGACAGTATCATGGCTACACCTTC
TRBV5-1	-	TRBJ2-6	-	CASSLRTEMSGANVLTF	TGCGCCAGCAGCTTGAGAACTGAGATGTCTGGGGCCAACGTCCTGACTTTC
TRBV5-1	-	TRBJ2-3	many	CASSLGWTDVSTDTQYF	TGCGCCAGCAGCTTGGGGTGGACGGACGTGAGCACAGATACGCAGTATTTT
TRBV28	TRBD1	TRBJ1-2	many	CASSPPGQVYGYTF	TGTGCCAGCAGTCCCCCGGGACAGGTTTATGGCTACACCTTC
TRBV12-3/TRBV12-4	-	TRBJ1-3	few	CASRDPTRNTIYF	TGTGCCAGCAGAGACCCGACTCGAAACACCATATATTTT
TRBV5-6	-	TRBJ2-6	many	CASSLVTVPSGANVLTF	TGTGCCAGCAGCTTGGTTACAGTCCCGTCCGGGGCCAACGTCCTGACTTTC
TRBV20-1	TRBD2	TRBJ2-1	many	CSARDIGASGVTYNEQFF	TGCAGTGCTAGAGATATAGGAGCTAGCGGGGTCACCTACAATGAGCAGTTCTTC
TRBV29-1	-	TRBJ2-2	few	CSVDRQNTGELFF	TGCAGCGTTGACAGGCAGAACACCGGGGAGCTGTTTTTT
TRBV20-1	-	TRBJ2-7	-	CSDGLGAGDEQYF	TGCAGCGACGGTTTAGGGGCTGGAGACGAGCAGTACTTC
TRBV28	TRBD2	TRBJ2-3	many	CASSFRGEGDTQYF	TGTGCCAGCAGTTTTCGAGGGGAGGGAGATACGCAGTATTTT
TRBV6-6	-	TRBJ1-2	many	CASSSLSIGGYTF	TGTGCCAGCAGCTCACTATCAATAGGTGGCTACACCTTC
TRBV12-3/TRBV12-4	TRBD1	TRBJ2-7	-	CASSFGQGVSYEQYF	TGTGCCAGCAGCTTCGGACAGGGGGTTTCGTACGAGCAGTACTTC
TRBV6-5	-	TRBJ2-3	few	CASFPLEGGPRDTQYF	TGTGCCAGCTTCCCTCTGGAGGGGGGGCCGCGAGATACGCAGTATTTT
TRBV7-9	-	TRBJ2-3	many	CASSLSTLVGPDTQYF	TGTGCCAGCAGCTTAAGCACACTAGTGGGCCCAGATACGCAGTATTTT
TRBV7-9	TRBD2	TRBJ2-1	many	CASSPGTGTSGGYEQFF	TGTGCCAGCAGCCCCGGCACCGGGACTAGCGGGGGGTATGAGCAGTTCTTC
TRBV5-1	-	TRBJ1-1	few	CASSPREGGTEAFF	TGCGCCAGCAGTCCGAGGGAGGGGGGCACTGAAGCTTTCTTT
TRBV5-1	-	TRBJ2-7	few	CASSTSLAAFIHEQYF	TGCGCCAGCAGCACTAGCTTAGCCGCCTTTATTCACGAGCAGTACTTC
TRBV2	-	TRBJ1-2	-	CASPGGADYGYTF	TGTGCCAGTCCGGGGGGGGCTGACTATGGCTACACCTTC
TRBV5-1	-	TRBJ2-5	many	CASKERGAQETQYF	TGCGCCAGCAAAGAACGGGGAGCTCAAGAGACCCAGTACTTC
TRBV6-5	-	TRBJ1-5	-	CASSYRGSNQPQHF	TGTGCCAGCAGTTACCGGGGGAGCAATCAGCCCCAGCATTTT
TRBV12-3/TRBV12-4	TRBD2	TRBJ2-7	-	CASSSGLAVQLSSYEQYF	TGTGCCAGCAGTTCGGGACTAGCGGTACAGTTGAGCTCCTACGAGCAGTACTTC
TRBV12-3/TRBV12-4	-	TRBJ2-5	many	CASSFIGSQETQYF	TGTGCCAGCAGCTTCATCGGTTCCCAAGAGACCCAGTACTTC
TRBV3-1	-	TRBJ2-2	many	CASSQVNTGELFF	TGTGCCAGCAGCCAAGTGAACACCGGGGAGCTGTTTTTT
TRBV5-1	TRBD2	TRBJ2-2	many	CASSVPGGYTGELFF	TGCGCCAGCAGTGTTCCCGGGGGGTACACCGGGGAGCTGTTTTTT
TRBV9	-	TRBJ2-2	many	CASSTPRGGPNTGELFF	TGTGCCAGCAGCACCCCCCGTGGAGGCCCAAACACCGGGGAGCTGTTTTTT
TRBV18	-	TRBJ2-3	-	CASSLGLSDTQYF	TGTGCCAGCTCACTTGGGCTTTCAGATACGCAGTATTTT
TRBV20-1	-	TRBJ2-3	many	CSAREHTDTQYF	TGCAGTGCTAGGGAACACACAGATACGCAGTATTTT
TRBV12-3/TRBV12-4	-	TRBJ2-5	many	CASSQEQRRTQYF	TGTGCCAGCAGCCAAGAACAACGGCGGACCCAGTACTTC
TRBV19	-	TRBJ2-1	-	CASSIGSSSYNEQFF	TGTGCCAGTAGTATCGGATCGAGCTCCTACAATGAGCAGTTCTTC
TRBV12-3/TRBV12-4	-	TRBJ2-2	many	CASKQTGSQNTGELFF	TGTGCCAGCAAACAAACCGGGTCCCAGAACACCGGGGAGCTGTTTTTT